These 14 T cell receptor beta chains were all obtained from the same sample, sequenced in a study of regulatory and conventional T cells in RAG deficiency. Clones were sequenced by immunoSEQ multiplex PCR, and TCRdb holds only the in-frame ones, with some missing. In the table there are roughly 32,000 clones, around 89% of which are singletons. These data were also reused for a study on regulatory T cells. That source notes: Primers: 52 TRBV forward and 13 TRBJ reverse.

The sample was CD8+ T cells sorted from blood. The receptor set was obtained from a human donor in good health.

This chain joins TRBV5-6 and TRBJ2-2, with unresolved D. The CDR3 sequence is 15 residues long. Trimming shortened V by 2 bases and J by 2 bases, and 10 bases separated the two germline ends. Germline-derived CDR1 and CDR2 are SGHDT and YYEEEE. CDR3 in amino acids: CASSFQAVNTGELFF. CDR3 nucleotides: TGTGCCAGCAGCTTTCAGGCGGTAAACACCGGGGAGCTGTTTTTT.

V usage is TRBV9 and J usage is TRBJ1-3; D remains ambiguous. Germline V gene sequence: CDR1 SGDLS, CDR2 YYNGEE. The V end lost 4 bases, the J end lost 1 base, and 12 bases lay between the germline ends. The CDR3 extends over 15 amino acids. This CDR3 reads CASSPSGDSGNTIYF. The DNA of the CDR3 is TGTGCCAGCAGCCCTAGCGGAGATTCTGGAAACACCATATATTTT. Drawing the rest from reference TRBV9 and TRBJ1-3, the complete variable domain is DSGVTQTPKHLITATGQRVTLRCSPRSGDLSVYWYQQSLDQGLQFLIQYYNGEERAKGNILERFSAQQFPDLHSELNLSSLELGDSALYFCASSPSGDSGNTIYFGEGSWLTVV.

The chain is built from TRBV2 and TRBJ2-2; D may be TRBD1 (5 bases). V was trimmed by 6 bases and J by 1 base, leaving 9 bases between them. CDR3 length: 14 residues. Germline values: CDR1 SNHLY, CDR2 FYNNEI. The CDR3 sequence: CASSFRENTGELFF. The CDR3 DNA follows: TGTGCCAGCAGCTTCAGGGAGAACACCGGGGAGCTGTTTTTT.

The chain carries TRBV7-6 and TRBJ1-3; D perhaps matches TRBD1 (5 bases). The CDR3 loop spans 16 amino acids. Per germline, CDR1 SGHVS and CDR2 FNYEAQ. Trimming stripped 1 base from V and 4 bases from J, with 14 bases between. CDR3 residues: CASSLGSGVAGNTIYF. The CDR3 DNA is TGTGCCAGCAGCTTAGGGTCGGGGGTAGCCGGAAACACCATATATTTT.

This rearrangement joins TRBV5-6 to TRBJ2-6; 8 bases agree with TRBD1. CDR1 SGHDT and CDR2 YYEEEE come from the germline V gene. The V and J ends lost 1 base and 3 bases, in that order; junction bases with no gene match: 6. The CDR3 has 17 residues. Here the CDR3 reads CASSLRVRGLGANVLTF. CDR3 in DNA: TGTGCCAGCAGCTTGAGAGTCAGGGGGCTTGGGGCCAACGTCCTGACTTTC.

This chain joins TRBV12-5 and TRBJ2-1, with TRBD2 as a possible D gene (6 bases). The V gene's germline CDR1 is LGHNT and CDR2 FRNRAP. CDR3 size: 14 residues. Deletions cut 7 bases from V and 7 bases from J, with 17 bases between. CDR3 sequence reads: CASEEGGTWNEQFF. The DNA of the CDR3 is TGTGCTAGTGAGGAGGGCGGGACTTGGAATGAGCAGTTCTTC. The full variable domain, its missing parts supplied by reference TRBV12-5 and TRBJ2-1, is DARVTQTPRHKVTEMGQEVTMRCQPILGHNTVFWYRQTMMQGLELLAYFRNRAPLDDSGMPKDRFSAEMPDATLATLKIQPSEPRDSAVYFCASEEGGTWNEQFFGPGTRLTVL.

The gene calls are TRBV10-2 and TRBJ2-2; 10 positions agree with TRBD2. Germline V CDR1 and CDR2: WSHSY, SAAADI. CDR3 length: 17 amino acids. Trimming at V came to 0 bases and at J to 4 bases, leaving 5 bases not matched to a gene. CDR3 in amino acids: CASSESKGLARTGELFF. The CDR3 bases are TGCGCCAGCAGTGAGTCGAAGGGACTAGCGCGCACCGGGGAGCTGTTTTTT.

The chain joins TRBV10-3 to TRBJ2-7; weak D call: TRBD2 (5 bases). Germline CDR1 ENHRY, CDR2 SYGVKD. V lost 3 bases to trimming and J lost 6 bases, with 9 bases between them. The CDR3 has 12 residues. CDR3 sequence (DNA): TGTGCCATCAGTGATGCCGGGGTCGAGCAGTACTTC. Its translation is CAISDAGVEQYF.

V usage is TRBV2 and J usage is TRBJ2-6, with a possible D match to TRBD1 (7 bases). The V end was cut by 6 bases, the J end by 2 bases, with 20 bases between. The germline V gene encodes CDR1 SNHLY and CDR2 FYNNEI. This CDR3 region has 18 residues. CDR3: CASRTTRGRGAGANVLTF. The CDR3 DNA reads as TGTGCCAGCAGGACAACGAGGGGGCGCGGGGCTGGGGCCAACGTCCTGACTTTC.

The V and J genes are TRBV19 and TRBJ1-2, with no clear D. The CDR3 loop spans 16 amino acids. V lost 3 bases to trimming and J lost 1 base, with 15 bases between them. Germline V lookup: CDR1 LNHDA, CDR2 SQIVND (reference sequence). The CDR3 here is CASSIFAGRRNYGYTF. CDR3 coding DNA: TGTGCCAGTAGTATCTTCGCAGGAAGACGTAACTATGGCTACACCTTC.

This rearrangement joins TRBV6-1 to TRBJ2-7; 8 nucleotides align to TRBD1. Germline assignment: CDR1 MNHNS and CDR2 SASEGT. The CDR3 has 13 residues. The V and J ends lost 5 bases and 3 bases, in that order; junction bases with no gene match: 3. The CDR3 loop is CASSPGQDYEQYF. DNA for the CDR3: TGTGCCAGCAGTCCGGGACAGGACTACGAGCAGTACTTC.

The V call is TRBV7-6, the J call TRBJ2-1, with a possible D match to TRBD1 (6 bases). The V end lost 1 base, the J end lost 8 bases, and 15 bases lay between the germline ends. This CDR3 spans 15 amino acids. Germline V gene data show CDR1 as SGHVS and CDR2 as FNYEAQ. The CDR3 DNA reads TGTGCCAGCAGCTTAGACGTGGGACAAGTTTATGAGCAGTTCTTC. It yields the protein CASSLDVGQVYEQFF.

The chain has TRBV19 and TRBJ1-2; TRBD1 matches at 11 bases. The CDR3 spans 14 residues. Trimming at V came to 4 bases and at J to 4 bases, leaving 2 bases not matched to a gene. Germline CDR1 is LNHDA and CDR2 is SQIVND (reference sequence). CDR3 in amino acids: CASSRGQGVYGYTF. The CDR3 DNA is TGTGCCAGTAGTAGGGGACAGGGGGTCTATGGCTACACCTTC.

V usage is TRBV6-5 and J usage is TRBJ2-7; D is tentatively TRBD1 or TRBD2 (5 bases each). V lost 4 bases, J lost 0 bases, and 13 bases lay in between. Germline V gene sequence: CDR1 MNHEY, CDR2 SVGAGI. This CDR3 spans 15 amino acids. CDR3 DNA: TGTGCCAGCAGTTTCATCAGGGACGGCTCCTACGAGCAGTACTTC. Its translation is CASSFIRDGSYEQYF.